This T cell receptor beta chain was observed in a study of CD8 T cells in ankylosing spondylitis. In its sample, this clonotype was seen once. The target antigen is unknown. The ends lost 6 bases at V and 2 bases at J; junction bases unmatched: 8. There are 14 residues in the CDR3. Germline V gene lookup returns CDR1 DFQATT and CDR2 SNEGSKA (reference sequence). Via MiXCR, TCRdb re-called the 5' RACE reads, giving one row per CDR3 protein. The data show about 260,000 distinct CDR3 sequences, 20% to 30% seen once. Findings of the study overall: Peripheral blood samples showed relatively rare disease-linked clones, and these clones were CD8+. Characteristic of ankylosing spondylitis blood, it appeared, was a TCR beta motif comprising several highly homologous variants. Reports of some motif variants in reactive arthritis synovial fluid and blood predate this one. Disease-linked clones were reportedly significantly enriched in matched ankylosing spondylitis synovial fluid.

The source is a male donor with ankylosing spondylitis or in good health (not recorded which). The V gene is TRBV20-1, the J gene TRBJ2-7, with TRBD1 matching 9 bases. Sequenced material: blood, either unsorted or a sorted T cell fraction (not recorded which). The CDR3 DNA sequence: TGCAGTGCCCCCGACAGGGGGGAGACCTACGAGCAGTACTTC. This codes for CSAPDRGETYEQYF.